This is a list of T cell receptor beta chains from one sample in a study of early T cells in non-severe SARS-CoV-2 infection. MiXCR, applied by TCRdb to the 5' RACE reads, yields one record per CDR3 protein. The sample has tens of thousands of distinct CDR3 sequences; about 6% are singletons. The material sequenced was whole blood, taken at baseline. The receptors stem from an adult who was a healthcare worker with PCR-confirmed SARS-CoV-2 infection or an uninfected control (not recorded which). Each CDR3 is given with its conserved first and last residue. Each record gives: J gene, V gene, D gene, clone size, CDR3 DNA, CDR3 protein. The D gene is left open where the match is weak. Clone size is given for some rows only: seen once, a few or many times, or a class if the clone is expanded.

J gene: TRBJ2-1
V gene: TRBV4-2
D gene: TRBD2
clone size: many
CDR3 DNA: TGTGCCAGCAGCCAAGTAAGGAGCGGGGGGTCCTACAATGAGCAGTTCTTC
CDR3 protein: CASSQVRSGGSYNEQFF

J gene: TRBJ2-3
V gene: TRBV7-2
D gene: NA
clone size: many
CDR3 DNA: TGTGCCAGCAGCTTAGGAGGGAGTTCTAGCACAGATACGCAGTATTTT
CDR3 protein: CASSLGGSSSTDTQYF

J gene: TRBJ1-5
V gene: TRBV6-2/TRBV6-3
D gene: TRBD1
clone size: many
CDR3 DNA: TGTGCCAGCAGATTCCAGGGGGCGCGAGGGCAGCCCCAGCATTTT
CDR3 protein: CASRFQGARGQPQHF

J gene: TRBJ2-1
V gene: TRBV7-9
D gene: NA
clone size: few
CDR3 DNA: TGTGCCAGCAGCTTAGTTGTGGGGGAGGTGAATGAGCAGTTCTTC
CDR3 protein: CASSLVVGEVNEQFF

J gene: TRBJ2-2
V gene: TRBV20-1
D gene: NA
clone size: many
CDR3 DNA: TGCAGTGCTGCCCCCCTAACAACGGGACGGGACACCGGGGAGCTGTTTTTT
CDR3 protein: CSAAPLTTGRDTGELFF

J gene: TRBJ2-1
V gene: TRBV3-1
D gene: TRBD2
clone size: many
CDR3 DNA: TGTGCCAGCAGCCAAGAACTAGCGGGAGTTTTTAGGGATGAGCAGTTCTTC
CDR3 protein: CASSQELAGVFRDEQFF

J gene: TRBJ1-4
V gene: TRBV6-1
D gene: NA
clone size: many
CDR3 DNA: TGTGCCAGCAGTGATACCCGCAGTTCGCTGTTTTTT
CDR3 protein: CASSDTRSSLFF

J gene: TRBJ2-7
V gene: TRBV21-1
D gene: NA
clone size: few
CDR3 DNA: TGTGCCAGCAGCACTTCTGATCGTCACAGGGGTATAATCACCTACGAGCAGTACTTC
CDR3 protein: CASSTSDRHRGIITYEQYF

J gene: TRBJ2-3
V gene: TRBV11-1
D gene: NA
clone size: few
CDR3 DNA: TGTGCCAGCAGCTTAAGAGGGATTGGCGCAGATACGCAGTATTTT
CDR3 protein: CASSLRGIGADTQYF

J gene: TRBJ2-7
V gene: TRBV25-1
D gene: TRBD1
clone size: few
CDR3 DNA: TGTGCCAGCAGTGGGACAGGGGAGGGCGGCGAGCAGTACTTC
CDR3 protein: CASSGTGEGGEQYF

J gene: TRBJ2-1
V gene: TRBV7-8
D gene: TRBD2
clone size: many
CDR3 DNA: TGTGCCAGCAACTTAGCGGGAGGGTACAATGAGCAGTTCTTC
CDR3 protein: CASNLAGGYNEQFF

J gene: TRBJ2-1
V gene: TRBV29-1
D gene: NA
clone size: medium-sized
CDR3 DNA: TGCAGCGTTGAAGACTACAATGAGCAGTTCTTC
CDR3 protein: CSVEDYNEQFF

J gene: TRBJ1-1
V gene: TRBV20-1
D gene: NA
clone size: NA
CDR3 DNA: TGCAGTGCACACCTCGGGAGCACTGAAGCTTTCTTT
CDR3 protein: CSAHLGSTEAFF

J gene: TRBJ2-7
V gene: TRBV6-5
D gene: TRBD2
clone size: many
CDR3 DNA: TGTGCCAGCAGTTACTGGGGCCTAGCGGGGCCCTACGAGCAGTACTTC
CDR3 protein: CASSYWGLAGPYEQYF

J gene: TRBJ2-7
V gene: TRBV5-1
D gene: TRBD1
clone size: many
CDR3 DNA: TGCGCCAGCAGCTCGGGACAGGGGGCCTACGAGCAGTACTTC
CDR3 protein: CASSSGQGAYEQYF

J gene: TRBJ2-7
V gene: TRBV18
D gene: TRBD2
clone size: many
CDR3 DNA: TGTGCCAGCTCATCCGACTCTCGAAGGCGGGAGTCCTCCTACGAGCAGTACTTC
CDR3 protein: CASSSDSRRRESSYEQYF

J gene: TRBJ2-3
V gene: TRBV29-1
D gene: NA
clone size: few
CDR3 DNA: TGCAGCGTTGACCTGATCCGAGATACGCAGTATTTT
CDR3 protein: CSVDLIRDTQYF

J gene: TRBJ2-3
V gene: TRBV27
D gene: NA
clone size: many
CDR3 DNA: TGTGCCAGCAGTTCGGGCAGCTTCACAGATACGCAGTATTTT
CDR3 protein: CASSSGSFTDTQYF

J gene: TRBJ1-1
V gene: TRBV25-1
D gene: NA
clone size: many
CDR3 DNA: TGTGCCAGCACCTCTCTGGACAGTTACACTGAAGCTTTCTTT
CDR3 protein: CASTSLDSYTEAFF

J gene: TRBJ1-5
V gene: TRBV18
D gene: TRBD1
clone size: few
CDR3 DNA: TGTGCCAGCTCACATGGGACAGGGATCCCCCCTGTATATAGCAATCAGCCCCAGCATTTT
CDR3 protein: CASSHGTGIPPVYSNQPQHF

J gene: TRBJ2-7
V gene: TRBV12-3/TRBV12-4
D gene: NA
clone size: NA
CDR3 DNA: TGTGCCAGCAGTTTATTTCCCCCACCCACCTACGAGCAGTACTTC
CDR3 protein: CASSLFPPPTYEQYF

J gene: TRBJ1-1
V gene: TRBV6-6
D gene: NA
clone size: few
CDR3 DNA: TGTGCGATCAAGAACACTGAAGCTTTCTTT
CDR3 protein: CAIKNTEAFF

J gene: TRBJ2-7
V gene: TRBV9
D gene: TRBD2
clone size: NA
CDR3 DNA: TGTGCCAGCAGCGTAGGCCCAGCGGGGAACTACGAGCAGTACTTC
CDR3 protein: CASSVGPAGNYEQYF

J gene: TRBJ2-7
V gene: TRBV6-1
D gene: NA
clone size: NA
CDR3 DNA: TGTGCCAGCAGTGACAGACAGCGACTTTTCTTCTACGAGCAGTACTTC
CDR3 protein: CASSDRQRLFFYEQYF

J gene: TRBJ2-1
V gene: TRBV11-2
D gene: NA
clone size: many
CDR3 DNA: TGTGCCAGCAGACCGACTGACTCCTACAATGAGCAGTTCTTC
CDR3 protein: CASRPTDSYNEQFF

J gene: TRBJ1-6
V gene: TRBV7-2
D gene: NA
clone size: few
CDR3 DNA: TGTGCCAGCAGCCCCGGGGGTCAGAATTCACCCCTCCACTTT
CDR3 protein: CASSPGGQNSPLHF

J gene: TRBJ1-1
V gene: TRBV7-3
D gene: NA
clone size: many
CDR3 DNA: TGTGCCAGCAGCCCACAGGGAGGTCAGGTCACTGAAGCTTTCTTT
CDR3 protein: CASSPQGGQVTEAFF

J gene: TRBJ2-6
V gene: TRBV28
D gene: NA
clone size: many
CDR3 DNA: TGTGCCAGCAACTCTGGGGCCAACGTCCTGACTTTC
CDR3 protein: CASNSGANVLTF

J gene: TRBJ2-5
V gene: TRBV20-1
D gene: TRBD2
clone size: NA
CDR3 DNA: TGCAGTGCTACTGAGACTGGCGGGAGAGGGGAGACCCAGTACTTC
CDR3 protein: CSATETGGRGETQYF

J gene: TRBJ2-7
V gene: TRBV18
D gene: NA
clone size: many
CDR3 DNA: TGTGCCAGCTCACCTGGGACTGACCCTACGGGGCAGTACTTC
CDR3 protein: CASSPGTDPTGQYF

J gene: TRBJ2-7
V gene: TRBV28
D gene: TRBD1
clone size: many
CDR3 DNA: TGTGCCAGCAGTGACCGGGACAGGGGGCACCACGAGCAGTACTTC
CDR3 protein: CASSDRDRGHHEQYF

J gene: TRBJ2-3
V gene: TRBV6-6
D gene: TRBD2
clone size: many
CDR3 DNA: TGTGCCAGCAGCCCTGCTAGCGGAGACACAGATACGCAGTATTTT
CDR3 protein: CASSPASGDTDTQYF

J gene: TRBJ2-3
V gene: TRBV7-6
D gene: NA
clone size: many
CDR3 DNA: TGTGCCAGCAGTCGTGGGGGAGTTAGCACAGATACGCAGTATTTT
CDR3 protein: CASSRGGVSTDTQYF